These 2 T cell receptor beta chains were all obtained from the same sample, sequenced in a study of blood T cell repertoires in COVID-19. Sequencing was performed with immunoSEQ multiplex PCR; in TCRdb, only in-frame clones are kept and a portion is missing. The sample has tens of thousands of clones; about 79% are singletons. The material sequenced was peripheral blood. The receptors here all came from a woman aged 50 to 60 with acute or convalescent COVID-19.

This clone was picked up one time. This CDR3 reads CASSSQTGENYGYTF. The CDR3 DNA is TGTGCCAGTAGTTCGCAGACAGGGGAAAACTATGGCTACACCTTC. The chain uses TRBV19 and TRBJ1-2; TRBD1 aligns across 8 bases. This CDR3 contains 15 residues. Per the germline V gene, CDR1 is LNHDA and CDR2 is SQIVND (reference sequence). V gave up 5 bases and J gave up 2 bases; unmatched junction bases: 7. Drawing the rest from reference TRBV19 and TRBJ1-2, the complete variable domain is DGGITQSPKYLFRKEGQNVTLSCEQNLNHDAMYWYRQDPGQGLRLIYYSQIVNDFQKGDIAEGYSVSREKKESFPLTVTSAQKNPTAFYLCASSSQTGENYGYTFGSGTRLTVV.

The chain is built from TRBV29-1 and TRBJ1-1; D is ambiguous. The V and J ends lost 6 bases and 4 bases respectively, with 15 bases between them. The CDR3 is made up of 13 amino acids. The germline CDR1 and CDR2 sequences are SQVTM and ANQGSEA. CDR3 in DNA: TGCAGCGTCTCGGCGGGAAGTGGCACTGAAGCTTTCTTT. It translates to CSVSAGSGTEAFF.